One sample yielded the 17 T cell receptor beta chains listed below, sequenced in a study of multiple sclerosis patients with progressive multifocal leukoencephalopathy. Time point described: less than 15 months of natalizumab therapy. Assay: immunoSEQ multiplex PCR; the TCRdb copy retains only in-frame clones and omits some. The data contain about 30,000 clones, roughly 90% of them seen just once; the ten biggest clones take up 1.3%. The sample consisted of PBMCs, taken from a patient treated with natalizumab. These receptors were taken from a human donor with multiple sclerosis.

V and J are TRBV9 and TRBJ2-5; D perhaps matches TRBD2 (5 bases). The germline gives CDR1 SGDLS, CDR2 YYNGEE. The V gene lost 3 bases and the J gene lost 7 bases, with 10 bases spanning the gap. CDR3 length: 12 amino acids. The CDR3 DNA follows: TGTGCCAGCAGCGAAAACGAGGGGACCCAGTACTTC. This sequence encodes CASSENEGTQYF.

This sequence joins TRBV6-5 and TRBJ2-1, with TRBD2 matching over 13 bases. Per germline, CDR1 MNHEY and CDR2 SVGAGI. The J segment lost 9 bases and the V segment lost 2 bases, leaving 4 bases of the junction unmatched. CDR3 length: 15 amino acids. CDR3 loop: CASSYELAGGSEQFF. In DNA, the CDR3 is TGTGCCAGCAGTTACGAACTAGCGGGGGGGAGTGAGCAGTTCTTC.

This clone was observed once. The rearrangement joins TRBV10-2 to TRBJ1-5; the match to TRBD1 covers 8 bases. CDR1 WSHSY and CDR2 SAAADI come from the germline V gene. The trim removed 2 bases at V and 3 bases at J, leaving 9 bases unmatched. The CDR3 consists of 17 residues. This CDR3 is CASSEEKDRGSNQPQHF. The CDR3 coding sequence is TGCGCCAGCAGTGAGGAGAAAGACAGGGGATCCAATCAGCCCCAGCATTTT.

The rearrangement uses TRBV19 and TRBJ1-6; D remains ambiguous. V was trimmed by 6 bases and J by 5 bases, leaving 11 bases between them. The CDR3 loop spans 14 amino acids. Germline V lookup: CDR1 LNHDA, CDR2 SQIVND (reference sequence). CDR3 DNA sequence: TGTGCCAGTAGACCCCGCTTCGATAATTCACCCCTCCACTTT. It encodes CASRPRFDNSPLHF. Full variable domain (rest looked up from reference TRBV19 and TRBJ1-6): DGGITQSPKYLFRKEGQNVTLSCEQNLNHDAMYWYRQDPGQGLRLIYYSQIVNDFQKGDIAEGYSVSREKKESFPLTVTSAQKNPTAFYLCASRPRFDNSPLHFGNGTRLTVT.

The genes are TRBV28 and TRBJ2-1; weak D call: TRBD2 (5 bases). Trimming took off 1 base at V and 0 bases at J, with 10 bases between the two ends. Germline V gives CDR1 MDHEN, CDR2 SYDVKM. This CDR3 comprises 16 residues. CDR3 protein: CASSLSGLSSYNEQFF. The DNA for the CDR3 is TGTGCCAGCAGTTTATCGGGGTTGAGCTCCTACAATGAGCAGTTCTTC.

The rearrangement joins TRBV19 to TRBJ2-5; D not resolved. The length of the CDR3 is 12 residues. Germline-derived CDR1 and CDR2 are LNHDA and SQIVND (reference sequence). Trimming pared 5 bases from V and 4 bases from J, leaving 8 bases between. The CDR3 reads CASSRWGETQYF. The DNA of the CDR3 is TGTGCCAGTAGTCGCTGGGGAGAGACCCAGTACTTC.

This chain connects TRBV6-5 to TRBJ1-6; D ambiguous. Germline V lookup: CDR1 MNHEY, CDR2 SVGAGI. The CDR3 is 14 residues long. The germline V and J ends were trimmed by 0 bases and 6 bases, with 6 bases remaining between them. DNA for the CDR3: TGTGCCAGCAGTTACTCTGACTTTAATTCACCCCTCCACTTT. Protein sequence: CASSYSDFNSPLHF.

The V call is TRBV19, the J call TRBJ1-3, with D tentatively TRBD1 (5 bases). This CDR3 comprises 14 residues. The V end lost 7 bases, the J end lost 0 bases, and 10 bases lay between the germline ends. Looked up from germline, CDR1 is LNHDA and CDR2 is SQIVND (reference sequence). For the CDR3, the DNA is TGTGCCAGTAAGGGACGGAGCTCTGGAAACACCATATATTTT. Translated, it gives CASKGRSSGNTIYF.

CDR3 nucleotides: TGTGCCAGCAGTTTTTCCCCTGGACAGGGATCGGAAAAACTGTTTTTT. Translated: CASSFSPGQGSEKLFF. The chain recombines TRBV27 with TRBJ1-4; 8 bases align to TRBD1. Per the germline V gene, CDR1 is MNHEY and CDR2 is SMNVEV (reference sequence). The CDR3 is 16 residues long. Trimming took 3 bases from V and 8 from J; bases not matched to a gene: 11.

The chain has TRBV2 and TRBJ1-1; D gene ambiguous. V dropped 1 base and J dropped 6 bases, with 3 bases sitting between them. CDR3 size: 11 residues. Germline V lookup: CDR1 SNHLY, CDR2 FYNNEI. DNA of the CDR3: TGTGCCAGCAGTGAAGTGGCTGAAGCTTTCTTT. Translated: CASSEVAEAFF.

The chain links TRBV5-1 to TRBJ2-3; D assignment may be TRBD1 or TRBD2 (5 bases each). In germline, CDR1 is SGHRS, CDR2 YFSETQ. CDR3 size: 15 residues. Trimming took off 0 bases at V and 6 bases at J, with 14 bases between the two ends. DNA of the CDR3: TGCGCCAGCAGCTTGGAGGGGCGGGCAGGCGATACGCAGTATTTT. Encoded protein: CASSLEGRAGDTQYF.

The chain employs TRBV5-6 and TRBJ1-5; D might be TRBD1 (5 bases). The length of the CDR3 is 16 residues. Germline V gene sequence: CDR1 SGHDT, CDR2 YYEEEE. With 0 bases removed from V and 3 bases from J, the gap between germline ends came to 13 bases. CDR3 nucleotides: TGTGCCAGCAGCTTGGGCGTGGCCAGGGCCAATCAGCCCCAGCATTTT. Its protein product is CASSLGVARANQPQHF.

The chain recombines TRBV4-2 with TRBJ1-1; D possibly corresponds to TRBD1 (5 bases). V was pared by 0 bases and J by 5 bases, with 19 bases between. Germline V gene lookup returns CDR1 LGHNA and CDR2 YNFKEQ. This CDR3 region has 17 residues. The CDR3 protein is CASSQDLIEQGWTEAFF. The CDR3 DNA follows: TGTGCCAGCAGCCAAGATCTAATAGAGCAGGGCTGGACTGAAGCTTTCTTT.

The V gene is TRBV28, the J gene TRBJ1-4, with D possibly matching TRBD1 (6 bases). Germline V CDR1 and CDR2: MDHEN, SYDVKM. Deletions cut 7 bases from V and 4 bases from J, with 13 bases between. The CDR3 runs 14 residues. The CDR3 loop reads CASTQQGGNEKLFF. The CDR3 region has the DNA TGTGCCAGCACCCAACAGGGCGGTAATGAAAAACTGTTTTTT.

The V call is TRBV7-9, the J call TRBJ2-7; D possibly corresponds to TRBD1 (6 bases). The CDR3 totals 14 residues. CDR1 is SEHNR and CDR2 is FQNEAQ in the germline V gene (reference sequence). Trimming took off 0 bases at V and 6 bases at J, with 12 bases between the two ends. The CDR3 region is CASSLAGAYGEQYF. The CDR3 bases are TGTGCCAGCAGCTTAGCGGGGGCCTATGGCGAGCAGTACTTC.

The chain employs TRBV11-2 and TRBJ2-5; D is unresolved. V gave up 8 bases and J gave up 2 bases, with 12 bases separating them. Germline CDR1 and CDR2: SGHAT and FQNNGV. The CDR3 consists of 13 residues. As DNA, the CDR3 is TGTGCCAGCGGTTTAACTCTTCAAGAGACCCAGTACTTC. Protein sequence: CASGLTLQETQYF.

The gene calls are TRBV11-2 and TRBJ1-4; tentatively, D is TRBD1 (5 bases). The CDR3 loop spans 16 amino acids. Trimming stripped 2 bases from V and 5 bases from J, with 15 bases between. CDR1 and CDR2 (germline): SGHAT, FQNNGV. The CDR3, as DNA: TGTGCCAGCAGCTTATACCTTCGGGGGGGGAATGAAAAACTGTTTTTT. It translates to CASSLYLRGGNEKLFF. The complete variable domain, with remaining parts taken from reference TRBV11-2 and TRBJ1-4, reads EAGVAQSPRYKIIEKRQSVAFWCNPISGHATLYWYQQILGQGPKLLIQFQNNGVVDDSQLPKDRFSAERLKGVDSTLKIQPAKLEDSAVYLCASSLYLRGGNEKLFFGSGTQLSVL.